This record concerns one TCR beta chain sequence. These data come from a study of blood T cell repertoires in COVID-19. Trimming at V came to 6 bases and at J to 1 base, leaving 9 bases not matched to a gene. The CDR3 totals 16 residues. Germline V gene sequence: CDR1 MDHEN, CDR2 SYDVKM. Here immunoSEQ multiplex PCR was the method, and the copy in TCRdb shows in-frame clones only, minus some. This table has 350,000 to 450,000 clones, 85% appearing once. The specimen was peripheral blood. This chain links TRBV28 with TRBJ2-3; 8 nucleotides align to TRBD2. The receptor comes from a young woman with acute or convalescent COVID-19. The CDR3 loop reads CASSLTAGEGTDTQYF. The CDR3 DNA is TGTGCCAGCAGCCTGACAGCGGGAGAAGGCACAGATACGCAGTATTTT.